Listed here are 14 T cell receptor beta chains from one sample, sequenced in a study of blood T cell repertoires in COVID-19. Profiling relied on immunoSEQ multiplex PCR, and the TCRdb table lists in-frame clones only, not all of them. Of about 330,000 clones in the sample, approximately 89% were seen once. Sequenced: PBMCs or T cells enriched from blood (not recorded which). These receptors all come from a man aged 25-45 years who had recovered from COVID-19.

This clone was counted between two and nine times. The V gene is TRBV5-1, the J gene TRBJ1-5; TRBD1 matches 8 bases. From germline, CDR1 is SGHRS and CDR2 YFSETQ. The CDR3 has 15 residues. With 0 bases clipped from V and 5 bases from J, the junction kept 4 bases outside the gene matches. The CDR3 loop reads CASSLGQGADQPQHF. As DNA, the CDR3 is TGCGCCAGCAGCTTGGGGCAGGGGGCGGATCAGCCCCAGCATTTT.

The chain employs TRBV6-5 and TRBJ2-7, with 7 bases that match TRBD1. The CDR3 has 15 amino acids. Germline V CDR1 and CDR2: MNHEY, SVGAGI. J was trimmed by 4 bases and V by 4 bases; bases with no gene match: 10. DNA for the CDR3: TGTGCCAGCAGTTCCCGACAGGGACAAAGGTACGAGCAGTACTTC. As protein: CASSSRQGQRYEQYF.

The chain links TRBV29-1 to TRBJ2-7; TRBD1 matches 9 bases. V gave up 4 bases and J gave up 3 bases; unmatched junction bases: 10. The CDR3 runs to 15 residues. Germline CDR1 and CDR2: SQVTM and ANQGSEA. Here the CDR3 reads CSVALPGQGVYEQYF. The CDR3 nucleotides read TGCAGCGTTGCTTTGCCGGGACAGGGTGTCTACGAGCAGTACTTC.

This chain joins TRBV19 and TRBJ2-7, with TRBD2 matching over 7 bases. Germline CDR1 is LNHDA and CDR2 is SQIVND (reference sequence). CDR3 length: 14 amino acids. Trimming cost V 5 bases and J 6 bases; bases outside gene matches: 10. CDR3 bases: TGTGCCAGTAGTTCCCCCCGCGGGGGAGGCGAGCAGTACTTC. Its protein is CASSSPRGGGEQYF.

As regards this clone: Other DNA sequences of this sample code for an identical CDR3. The V call is TRBV9, the J call TRBJ2-7; 8 bases map to TRBD1. This CDR3 comprises 14 residues. J was trimmed by 2 bases and V by 0 bases; bases with no gene match: 1. Germline CDR1 reads SGDLS; CDR2 reads YYNGEE. CDR3 region: CASSVGTGTYEQYF. For the CDR3, the DNA is TGTGCCAGCAGCGTAGGGACAGGGACCTACGAGCAGTACTTC.

As to this clone: Other DNA sequences from this sample encode an identical CDR3 as well. The chain links TRBV11-2 to TRBJ2-7; TRBD1 aligns across 9 bases. Germline CDR1 SGHAT, CDR2 FQNNGV. After removal of 1 base from V and 2 bases from J, the junction contained 0 bases not matched to a gene. The CDR3 is 14 residues long. This chain's CDR3 is CASSLGDRAYEQYF. The CDR3 nucleotides are TGTGCCAGCAGCTTAGGGGACAGGGCCTACGAGCAGTACTTC.

The rearrangement links TRBV7-6 to TRBJ2-7; 9 positions agree with TRBD2. The V segment lost 1 base and the J segment 4 bases; nucleotides outside the gene matches: 8. The CDR3 totals 16 residues. CDR1 and CDR2 (germline): SGHVS, FNYEAQ. The CDR3 loop reads CASSLGGGGGPYEQYF. The CDR3 DNA sequence: TGTGCCAGCAGCTTAGGAGGCGGGGGGGGCCCTTACGAGCAGTACTTC.

The V gene is TRBV11-2, the J gene TRBJ2-5; D gene ambiguous. Germline V CDR1 and CDR2: SGHAT, FQNNGV. The V end lost 1 base, the J end lost 1 base, and 7 bases lay between the germline ends. The CDR3 length is 14 residues. The CDR3 nucleotides are TGTGCCAGCAGCTTAGTTGTCAGCCAAGAGACCCAGTACTTC. Its translation is CASSLVVSQETQYF.

V and J are TRBV7-9 and TRBJ2-2, with 10 positions matching TRBD2. The length of the CDR3 is 17 residues. From germline, CDR1 is SEHNR and CDR2 FQNEAQ (reference sequence). After removal of 2 bases from V and 3 bases from J, the junction contained 6 bases not matched to a gene. The CDR3, as DNA: TGTGCCAGCAGCTTAAGGAGCGGGAGGGTTGACACCGGGGAGCTGTTTTTT. This sequence encodes CASSLRSGRVDTGELFF.

The CDR3 DNA is TGTGCCAGCAGAATGCAGACAGGGTCTTCTAAGGCTTTCTTT. It specifies CASRMQTGSSKAFF. J is TRBJ1-1 and V is TRBV6-6; 7 nucleotides match TRBD1. J lost 11 bases, V lost 6 bases, and 15 bases had no gene match. From germline, CDR1 is MNHNY and CDR2 SVGAGI (reference sequence). The CDR3 has 14 residues.

The V call is TRBV6-5, the J call TRBJ2-7; TRBD1 is a possible D gene (5 bases). V lost 8 bases and J lost 2, with 16 bases in between. The CDR3 has 14 amino acids. The germline V gene encodes CDR1 MNHEY and CDR2 SVGAGI. CDR3 in DNA: TGTGCCAGCGAATTCGTTGACAGAGCCTACGAGCAGTACTTC. It encodes CASEFVDRAYEQYF.

V usage is TRBV3-1 (or the pseudogene TRBV3-2) and J usage is TRBJ1-5; 12 bases are a match to TRBD1. Looked up from germline, CDR1 is LGHDT and CDR2 is YNNKEL (reference sequence). Losses at the gene ends were 4 bases for V and 2 bases for J; bases not matched to a gene: 12. The CDR3 contains 19 residues. For the CDR3, the DNA is TGTGCCAGCAGCCCTTTCCCGGGACAGGGGGCGATGGGCAATCAGCCCCAGCATTTT. This encodes CASSPFPGQGAMGNQPQHF.

V gene TRBV18 combines with J gene TRBJ2-1, with TRBD2 as a possible D gene (7 bases). V was pared by 0 bases and J by 3 bases, with 12 bases between. Germline V gives CDR1 KGHSH, CDR2 LQKENI. The length of the CDR3 is 16 residues. Here the CDR3 DNA reads TGTGCCAGCTCACCACCGACGGGGGGCGTCTACAATGAGCAGTTCTTC. Protein: CASSPPTGGVYNEQFF.

The chain couples TRBV4-1 to TRBJ1-1, with 9 bases fitting TRBD1. This CDR3 contains 15 residues. V gave up 0 bases and J gave up 6 bases; unmatched junction bases: 5. The germline gives CDR1 MGHRA, CDR2 YSYEKL. The CDR3 DNA is TGCGCCAGCAGCCAAGAGGACAGGGGAGGCGCTGAAGCTTTCTTT. This sequence encodes CASSQEDRGGAEAFF.